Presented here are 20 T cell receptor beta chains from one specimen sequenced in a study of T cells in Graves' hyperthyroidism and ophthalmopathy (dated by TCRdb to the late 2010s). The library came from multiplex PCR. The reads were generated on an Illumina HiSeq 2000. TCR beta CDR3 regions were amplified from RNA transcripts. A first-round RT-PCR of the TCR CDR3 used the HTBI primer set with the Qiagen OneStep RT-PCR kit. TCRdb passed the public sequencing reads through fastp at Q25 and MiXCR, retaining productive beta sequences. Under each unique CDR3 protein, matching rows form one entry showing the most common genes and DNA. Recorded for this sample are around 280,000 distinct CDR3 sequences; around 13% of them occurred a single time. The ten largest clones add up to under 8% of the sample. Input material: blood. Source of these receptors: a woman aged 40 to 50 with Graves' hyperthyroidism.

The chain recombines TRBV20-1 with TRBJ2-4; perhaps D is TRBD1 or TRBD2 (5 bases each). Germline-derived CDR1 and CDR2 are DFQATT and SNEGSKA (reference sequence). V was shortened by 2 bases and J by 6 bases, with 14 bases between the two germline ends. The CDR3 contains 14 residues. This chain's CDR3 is CSARWPRAGNIQYF. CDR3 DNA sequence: TGCAGTGCTAGATGGCCCAGGGCGGGAAACATTCAGTACTTC.

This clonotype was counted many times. CDR3 coding DNA: TGCGCCAGCAGCTTGGATGGCGGTGAGATCTACAATGAGCAGTTCTTC. As protein: CASSLDGGEIYNEQFF. The rearrangement links TRBV5-1 to TRBJ2-1; no clear D gene. The V and J ends lost 0 bases and 3 bases respectively, with 13 bases between them. CDR1 and CDR2 from the germline V gene are SGHRS and YFSETQ. The CDR3 covers 16 residues.

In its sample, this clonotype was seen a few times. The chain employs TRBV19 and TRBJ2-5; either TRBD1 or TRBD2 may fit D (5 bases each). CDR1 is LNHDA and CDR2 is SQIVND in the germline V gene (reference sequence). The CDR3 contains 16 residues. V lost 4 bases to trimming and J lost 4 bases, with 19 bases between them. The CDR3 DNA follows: TGTGCCAGTAGTACTCCGGGACCGGATCTCCGAGAGACCCAGTACTTC. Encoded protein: CASSTPGPDLRETQYF.

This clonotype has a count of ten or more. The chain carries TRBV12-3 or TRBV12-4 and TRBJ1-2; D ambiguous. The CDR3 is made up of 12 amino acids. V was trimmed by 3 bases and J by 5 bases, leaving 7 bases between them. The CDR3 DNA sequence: TGTGCCAGCAGTTTCCGCACTTATGGCTACACCTTC. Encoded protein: CASSFRTYGYTF.

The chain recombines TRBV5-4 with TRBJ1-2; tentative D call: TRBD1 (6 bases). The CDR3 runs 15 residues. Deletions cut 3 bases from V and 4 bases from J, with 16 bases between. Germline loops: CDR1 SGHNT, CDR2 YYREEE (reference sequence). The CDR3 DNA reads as TGTGCCAGCAGCTCCGAACAGGGATATATCTATGGCTACACCTTC. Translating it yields CASSSEQGYIYGYTF.

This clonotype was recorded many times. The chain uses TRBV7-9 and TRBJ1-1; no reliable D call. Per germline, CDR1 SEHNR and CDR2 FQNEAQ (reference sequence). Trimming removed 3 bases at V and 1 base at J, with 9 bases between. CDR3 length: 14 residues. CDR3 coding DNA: TGTGCCAGCAGCTTCCCGGGCCAGAACACTGAAGCTTTCTTT. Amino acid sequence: CASSFPGQNTEAFF.

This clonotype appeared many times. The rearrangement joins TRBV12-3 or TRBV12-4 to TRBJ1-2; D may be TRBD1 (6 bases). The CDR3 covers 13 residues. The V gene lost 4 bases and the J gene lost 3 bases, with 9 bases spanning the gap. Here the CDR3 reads CASSWAGDYGYTF. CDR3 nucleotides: TGTGCCAGCAGTTGGGCAGGGGACTATGGCTACACCTTC.

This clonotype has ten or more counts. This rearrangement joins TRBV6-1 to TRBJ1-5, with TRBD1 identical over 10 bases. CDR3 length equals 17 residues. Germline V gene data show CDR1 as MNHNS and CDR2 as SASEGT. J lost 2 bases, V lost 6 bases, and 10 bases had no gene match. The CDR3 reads CASSSGQGMFGNQPQHF. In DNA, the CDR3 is TGTGCCAGCAGCTCGGGACAGGGGATGTTTGGCAATCAGCCCCAGCATTTT.

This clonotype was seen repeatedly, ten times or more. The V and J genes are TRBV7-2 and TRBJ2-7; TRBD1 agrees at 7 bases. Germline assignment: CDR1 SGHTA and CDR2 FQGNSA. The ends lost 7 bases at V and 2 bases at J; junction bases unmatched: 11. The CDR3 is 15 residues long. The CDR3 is CASTQTGTVTYEQYF. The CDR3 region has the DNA TGTGCCAGCACCCAGACAGGGACCGTCACCTACGAGCAGTACTTC.

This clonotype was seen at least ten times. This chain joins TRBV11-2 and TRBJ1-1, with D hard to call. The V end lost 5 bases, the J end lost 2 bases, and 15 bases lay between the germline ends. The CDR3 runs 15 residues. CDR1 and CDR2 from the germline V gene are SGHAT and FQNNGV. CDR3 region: CASSPDGLPNTEAFF. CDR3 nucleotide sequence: TGTGCCAGCAGCCCCGACGGGCTCCCAAACACTGAAGCTTTCTTT.

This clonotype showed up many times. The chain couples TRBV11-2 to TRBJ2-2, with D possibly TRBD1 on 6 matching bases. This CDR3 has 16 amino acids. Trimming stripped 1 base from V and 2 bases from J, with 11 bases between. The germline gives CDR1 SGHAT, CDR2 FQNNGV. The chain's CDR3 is CASSLVVGHNTGELFF. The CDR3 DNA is TGTGCCAGCAGCTTAGTTGTGGGACACAACACCGGGGAGCTGTTTTTT.

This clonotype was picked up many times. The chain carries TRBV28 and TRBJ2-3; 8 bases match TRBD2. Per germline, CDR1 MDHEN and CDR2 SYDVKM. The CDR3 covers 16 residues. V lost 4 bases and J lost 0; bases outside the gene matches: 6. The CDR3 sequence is CASSSGLAASTDTQYF. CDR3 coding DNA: TGTGCCAGCAGTTCCGGACTAGCAGCTAGCACAGATACGCAGTATTTT.

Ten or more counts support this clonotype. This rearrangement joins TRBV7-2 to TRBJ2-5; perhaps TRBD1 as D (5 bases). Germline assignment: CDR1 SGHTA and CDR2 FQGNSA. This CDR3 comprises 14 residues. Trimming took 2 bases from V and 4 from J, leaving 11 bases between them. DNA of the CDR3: TGTGCCAGCAGCTTAAATAACAGGCGAGAGACCCAGTACTTC. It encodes CASSLNNRRETQYF.

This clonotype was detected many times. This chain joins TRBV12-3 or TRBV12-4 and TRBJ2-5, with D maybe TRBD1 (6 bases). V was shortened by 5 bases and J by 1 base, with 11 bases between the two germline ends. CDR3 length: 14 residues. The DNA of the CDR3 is TGTGCCAGCAGTCCAGGGGTCCCCCAAGAGACCCAGTACTTC. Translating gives CASSPGVPQETQYF.

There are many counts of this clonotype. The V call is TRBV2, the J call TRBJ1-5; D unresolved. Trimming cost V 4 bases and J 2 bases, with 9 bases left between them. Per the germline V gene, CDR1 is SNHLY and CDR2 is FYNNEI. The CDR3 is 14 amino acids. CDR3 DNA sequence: TGTGCCAGCAGTGGGGGTGTTGGCAATCAGCCCCAGCATTTT. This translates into CASSGGVGNQPQHF.

For the CDR3, the DNA is TGTGCCAGCCACGGGGGGATCCGCTACAATGAGCAGTTCTTC. Translated: CASHGGIRYNEQFF. The J gene is TRBJ2-1, the V gene TRBV18, with 7 bases lining up with TRBD2. Germline lookup yields CDR1 KGHSH and CDR2 LQKENI. V dropped 8 bases and J dropped 3; count of bases not matched to a gene: 7. The CDR3 consists of 14 residues.

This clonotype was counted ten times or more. The CDR3 sequence: CASTEDGYYGYTF. In DNA form, the CDR3 reads TGTGCCAGCACCGAGGACGGATACTATGGCTACACCTTC. The chain combines TRBV2 with TRBJ1-2; unclear D gene. The germline CDR1 and CDR2 sequences are SNHLY and FYNNEI. CDR3 length: 13 amino acids. V was trimmed by 7 bases and J by 3 bases, leaving 12 bases between them.

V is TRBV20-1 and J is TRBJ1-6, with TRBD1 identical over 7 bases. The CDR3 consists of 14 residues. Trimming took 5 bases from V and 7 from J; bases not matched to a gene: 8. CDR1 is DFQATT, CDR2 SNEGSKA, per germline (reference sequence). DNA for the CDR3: TGCAGTGCTCTCGACAGGGCGGGAAATTCACCCCTCCACTTT. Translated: CSALDRAGNSPLHF.

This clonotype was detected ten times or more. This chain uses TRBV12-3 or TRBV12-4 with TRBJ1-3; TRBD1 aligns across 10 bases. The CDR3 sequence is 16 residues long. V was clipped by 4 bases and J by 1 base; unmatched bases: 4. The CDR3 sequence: CASSSWTGGSGNTIYF. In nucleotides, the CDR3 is TGTGCCAGCAGTTCCTGGACAGGGGGATCTGGAAACACCATATATTTT.

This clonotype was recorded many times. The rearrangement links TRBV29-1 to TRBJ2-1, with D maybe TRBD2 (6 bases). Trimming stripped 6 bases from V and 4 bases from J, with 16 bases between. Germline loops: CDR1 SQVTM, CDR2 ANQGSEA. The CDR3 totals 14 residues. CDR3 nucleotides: TGCAGCGTGGGACTGAGAAGCGGTTACAATGAGCAGTTCTTC. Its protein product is CSVGLRSGYNEQFF.